One and the same sample provided the 32 T cell receptor beta chains below, sequenced in a study of control samples from healthy donors and cancer patients. Produced via immunoSEQ multiplex PCR; TCRdb's table is partial and in-frame only. The sample has approximately 190,000 clones, about 89% seen once. Sequenced sample: blood. Every receptor here comes from a man aged 25 to 45 in good health.

V gene TRBV11-1 combines with J gene TRBJ2-5, with TRBD1 identical over 8 bases. CDR1 is SGHAT and CDR2 is FQDESV in the germline V gene (reference sequence). The V gene end was trimmed by 5 bases and the J gene end by 5 bases; junction bases not matched to a gene: 4. This CDR3 has 13 amino acids. CDR3 region: CASSPRGHETQYF. CDR3 in DNA: TGTGCCAGCAGCCCCAGGGGGCACGAGACCCAGTACTTC.

The chain links TRBV6-5 to TRBJ1-2; tentative D call: TRBD1 (6 bases). Trimming pared 8 bases from V and 8 bases from J, leaving 21 bases between. This CDR3 comprises 14 residues. CDR1 is MNHEY, CDR2 SVGAGI, per germline. The DNA of the CDR3 is TGTGCCAGCGCTTACTTGGACAGCCGAGGGGGCTACACCTTC. Translated, it gives CASAYLDSRGGYTF.

The gene calls are TRBV5-4 and TRBJ2-5, with TRBD2 matching 7 bases. V dropped 1 base and J dropped 3; count of bases not matched to a gene: 6. The germline CDR1 and CDR2 sequences are SGHNT and YYREEE (reference sequence). CDR3 length equals 15 residues. CDR3: CASSLQTSGEETQYF. DNA for the CDR3: TGTGCCAGCAGCTTGCAGACAAGCGGGGAAGAGACCCAGTACTTC. The full variable domain, completed using reference TRBV5-4 and TRBJ2-5, is ETGVTQSPTHLIKTRGQQVTLRCSSQSGHNTVSWYQQALGQGPQFIFQYYREEENGRGNFPPRFSGLQFPNYSSELNVNALELDDSALYLCASSLQTSGEETQYFGPGTRLLVL.

The chain links TRBV6-5 to TRBJ2-3; maybe TRBD2 (6 bases). Germline CDR1 MNHEY, CDR2 SVGAGI. The CDR3 runs to 14 residues. In nucleotides, the CDR3 is TGTGCTTCCGGGCGGGGATCTAGCACAGATACGCAGTATTTT. Its translation: CASGRGSSTDTQYF.

The chain recombines TRBV6-5 with TRBJ2-7; 8 bases fit TRBD1. V was clipped by 5 bases and J by 0 bases; unmatched bases: 6. From germline, CDR1 is MNHEY and CDR2 SVGAGI. This CDR3 comprises 15 residues. The CDR3: CASSNRDRSSYEQYF. The CDR3 coding sequence is TGTGCCAGCAGTAACCGGGACAGGAGCTCCTACGAGCAGTACTTC.

Worth noting for this clone: The junction does not match germline at one end; this may be a read error. The chain has TRBV11-2 and TRBJ1-3, with D possibly matching TRBD1 (5 bases). CDR1 is SGHAT and CDR2 is FQNNGV in the germline V gene. CDR3 size: 13 residues. The CDR3 here is CASSQAGGTTIYF. The CDR3 DNA reads TGTGCCAGCAGCCAGGCGGGGGGAACCACCATATATTTT.

The CDR3 sequence: CATSDLTSGQSSYNEQFF. The CDR3 nucleotides are TGTGCCACCAGTGATTTGACCTCGGGACAAAGCTCCTACAATGAGCAGTTCTTC. The rearrangement links TRBV24-1 to TRBJ2-1; TRBD1 is a possible D gene (6 bases). The CDR3 has 18 amino acids. The V gene lost 0 bases and the J gene lost 0 bases, with 14 bases spanning the gap. Germline lookup yields CDR1 KGHDR and CDR2 SFDVKD.

This clone was seen a single time. The chain links TRBV5-1 to TRBJ1-1; D call uncertain. Between the trimmed V and J ends, which lost 4 bases and 1 base, there was a span of 14 bases. The V gene's germline CDR1 is SGHRS and CDR2 YFSETQ. The CDR3 contains 15 residues. CDR3 coding DNA: TGCGCCAGCAGCCGAAGTCAAAATTCGAACACTGAAGCTTTCTTT. This codes for CASSRSQNSNTEAFF.

The chain is built from TRBV5-6 and TRBJ1-3, with D uncertain. Germline assignment: CDR1 SGHDT and CDR2 YYEEEE. The V end was cut by 4 bases, the J end by 4 bases, with 24 bases between. The CDR3 loop spans 18 amino acids. The CDR3 nucleotides are TGTGCCAGCAGCGCGACTGCATGGAACGCCCGGGAGGGAAACACCATATATTTT. Translated: CASSATAWNAREGNTIYF.

The CDR3 sequence: CATGRDGGVNWNSPLHF. For the CDR3, the DNA is TGTGCCACGGGGAGGGACGGCGGGGTTAATTGGAATTCACCCCTCCACTTT. The chain uses TRBV10-3 and TRBJ1-6, with D perhaps matching TRBD1 (5 bases). V lost 10 bases to trimming and J lost 7 bases, with 26 bases between them. The CDR3 runs 17 residues. From germline, CDR1 is ENHRY and CDR2 SYGVKD.

The V and J genes are TRBV13 and TRBJ2-3; D not certain. CDR1 is PRHDT and CDR2 is FYEKMQ in the germline V gene (reference sequence). This CDR3 contains 18 residues. Between the trimmed V and J ends, which lost 7 bases and 6 bases, there was a span of 29 bases. This CDR3 reads CASTPFNVGPVLADTQYF. DNA for the CDR3: TGTGCCAGCACCCCGTTTAATGTAGGTCCTGTTCTCGCTGATACGCAGTATTTT.

The chain carries TRBV13 and TRBJ2-1, with 13 bases identical to TRBD2. CDR3 length equals 18 residues. J was trimmed by 2 bases and V by 1 base; bases with no gene match: 5. Germline assignment: CDR1 PRHDT and CDR2 FYEKMQ (reference sequence). The CDR3 here is CASSLAITSGGAYNEQFF. CDR3 DNA: TGTGCCAGCAGCTTAGCCATTACTAGCGGGGGGGCCTACAATGAGCAGTTCTTC. The complete variable domain, with remaining parts taken from reference TRBV13 and TRBJ2-1, reads AAGVIQSPRHLIKEKRETATLKCYPIPRHDTVYWYQQGPGQDPQFLISFYEKMQSDKGSIPDRFSAQQFSDYHSELNMSSLELGDSALYFCASSLAITSGGAYNEQFFGPGTRLTVL.

The CDR3 DNA reads as TGTGCCAGTAGTATAAGGCTGGGAGCCCTCCAAGAGACCCAGTACTTC. Residues: CASSIRLGALQETQYF. The rearrangement links TRBV19 to TRBJ2-5; D possibly corresponds to TRBD2 (5 bases). The V end was cut by 2 bases, the J end by 1 base, with 14 bases between. This CDR3 spans 16 amino acids. Germline V gene data show CDR1 as LNHDA and CDR2 as SQIVND (reference sequence).

CDR3 nucleotide sequence: TGTGCCAGCAGCTTAACCAACAGCGGCAATCAGCCCCAGCATTTT. This codes for CASSLTNSGNQPQHF. This chain uses TRBV7-9 with TRBJ1-5, with D hard to call. In germline, CDR1 is SEHNR, CDR2 FQNEAQ (reference sequence). Trimming stripped 2 bases from V and 2 bases from J, with 10 bases between. The CDR3 is made up of 15 amino acids.

In this sample, this clone turned up a few times. This sequence joins TRBV11-1 and TRBJ1-2; maybe TRBD1 (6 bases). The CDR3 extends over 13 amino acids. With 4 bases removed from V and 5 bases from J, the gap between germline ends came to 11 bases. Looked up from germline, CDR1 is SGHAT and CDR2 is FQDESV (reference sequence). The CDR3 is CASSSGQNYGYTF. CDR3 nucleotides: TGTGCCAGCAGCTCAGGACAGAATTATGGCTACACCTTC. Drawing the rest from reference TRBV11-1 and TRBJ1-2, the complete variable domain is EAEVAQSPRYKITEKSQAVAFWCDPISGHATLYWYRQILGQGPELLVQFQDESVVDDSQLPKDRFSAERLKGVDSTLKIQPAELGDSAMYLCASSSGQNYGYTFGSGTRLTVV.

This clone was seen once. The chain carries TRBV3-1 (or the pseudogene TRBV3-2) and TRBJ1-4; no definite D call. The CDR3 runs to 15 residues. Trimming stripped 1 base from V and 1 base from J, with 7 bases between. From germline, CDR1 is LGHDT and CDR2 YNNKEL (reference sequence). CDR3 protein: CASSQGELTNEKLFF. The DNA for the CDR3 is TGTGCCAGCAGCCAAGGTGAACTAACTAATGAAAAACTGTTTTTT.

The chain is built from TRBV5-1 and TRBJ2-3; 9 bases line up with TRBD1. V was clipped by 4 bases and J by 5 bases; unmatched bases: 5. CDR1 is SGHRS, CDR2 YFSETQ, per germline. CDR3 size: 14 residues. The CDR3 DNA sequence: TGCGCCAGCAGCCCTGGGACAGGGAGAGATACGCAGTATTTT. This encodes CASSPGTGRDTQYF.

The gene calls are TRBV2 and TRBJ2-7, with D possibly TRBD1 on 7 matching bases. The CDR3 contains 13 residues. Trimming removed 6 bases from V and 0 bases from J, with 9 bases in between. Germline V gene lookup returns CDR1 SNHLY and CDR2 FYNNEI. The CDR3 is CASRRDSSYEQYF. The CDR3 DNA reads as TGTGCCAGCAGGCGGGACAGCTCCTACGAGCAGTACTTC.

This clone was detected only a few times. The rearrangement joins TRBV24-1 to TRBJ2-2; 10 bases match TRBD1. The CDR3 covers 16 residues. CDR1 and CDR2 from the germline V gene are KGHDR and SFDVKD. V lost 4 bases, J lost 5 bases, and 6 bases stayed unmatched. The CDR3, as DNA: TGTGCCACCAGTGACCCCGGGACAGGGGATACCGGGGAGCTGTTTTTT. This gives the protein CATSDPGTGDTGELFF.

This clone was detected a few times. This sequence joins TRBV27 and TRBJ2-5, with TRBD2 as a possible D gene (7 bases). The CDR3 covers 18 residues. Trimming removed 3 bases at V and 5 bases at J, with 25 bases between. CDR1 is MNHEY and CDR2 is SMNVEV in the germline V gene (reference sequence). CDR3: CASSFTNAGGGTSETQYF. The CDR3 nucleotides are TGTGCCAGCAGTTTTACAAATGCGGGCGGGGGCACATCGGAGACCCAGTACTTC.

The V and J genes are TRBV18 and TRBJ2-7, with TRBD1 matching 10 bases. This CDR3 spans 15 amino acids. With 4 bases clipped from V and 5 bases from J, the junction kept 8 bases outside the gene matches. CDR1 is KGHSH, CDR2 LQKENI, per germline. The CDR3 is CASSLLTGGKNEQYF. The CDR3 nucleotides are TGTGCCAGCTCACTCCTGACAGGGGGCAAGAACGAGCAGTACTTC.

The chain is built from TRBV24-1 and TRBJ1-5; D not certain. The CDR3 sequence is 13 residues long. V lost 4 bases and J 1 base, leaving 4 bases between the germline ends. Germline assignment: CDR1 KGHDR and CDR2 SFDVKD. The DNA of the CDR3 is TGTGCCACCAGTGAGCGAAGCAATCAGCCCCAGCATTTT. Its translation is CATSERSNQPQHF.

CDR3 amino acids: CASSEAGTHREDTQYF. In DNA, the CDR3 is TGTGCCAGCAGTGAAGCGGGGACGCATAGGGAAGATACGCAGTATTTT. V gene TRBV25-1 combines with J gene TRBJ2-3; TRBD2 might be the D (6 bases). Germline V gene data show CDR1 as MGHDK and CDR2 as SYGVNS. The CDR3 extends over 16 amino acids. The germline V and J ends were trimmed by 2 bases and 5 bases, with 17 bases remaining between them.

The chain combines TRBV7-2 with TRBJ2-2; D may be TRBD1 or TRBD2 (5 bases each). V dropped 4 bases and J dropped 10 bases, with 10 bases sitting between them. CDR1 is SGHTA, CDR2 FQGNSA, per germline. This CDR3 has 12 amino acids. CDR3 sequence: CASSYEGPELFF. The CDR3 DNA is TGTGCCAGCAGCTACGAGGGGCCGGAGCTGTTTTTT.

The chain is built from TRBV19 and TRBJ1-1; D ambiguous. In germline, CDR1 is LNHDA, CDR2 SQIVND (reference sequence). The CDR3 totals 14 residues. Deletions cut 3 bases from V and 6 bases from J, with 14 bases between. CDR3 sequence: CASSMGPLEAEAFF. In nucleotides, the CDR3 is TGTGCCAGTAGTATGGGCCCGCTTGAGGCTGAAGCTTTCTTT.

The chain recombines TRBV18 with TRBJ1-3; no reliable D call. Trimming left V 6 bases short and J 4 bases short, with 13 bases between. Germline V gene sequence: CDR1 KGHSH, CDR2 LQKENI. The CDR3 is 14 amino acids. The CDR3: CASSPQYDGNTIYF. CDR3 nucleotide sequence: TGTGCCAGCTCTCCCCAGTATGACGGAAACACCATATATTTT.

The chain uses TRBV12-5 and TRBJ1-2, with D possibly matching TRBD1 (5 bases). Germline V gene sequence: CDR1 LGHNT, CDR2 FRNRAP. The CDR3 is made up of 18 amino acids. Between the trimmed V and J ends, which lost 1 base and 6 bases, there was a span of 24 bases. The CDR3 loop is CASGLALLGAKSGHGYTF. Written as DNA, the CDR3 is TGTGCTAGTGGTTTGGCTCTTCTCGGGGCCAAGTCAGGGCATGGCTACACCTTC.

This chain links TRBV7-8 with TRBJ1-6; D unclear. V was clipped by 1 base and J by 9 bases, with 13 bases between them. The CDR3 is 15 residues long. In germline, CDR1 is SGHVS, CDR2 FQNEAQ. The CDR3: CASSLGTQIGSPLHF. CDR3 sequence (DNA): TGTGCCAGCAGCTTAGGAACCCAGATCGGTTCACCCCTCCACTTT.

This clone showed up just once. The chain couples TRBV12-3 or TRBV12-4 to TRBJ1-6; weak D call: TRBD1 (5 bases). The V and J ends lost 8 bases and 3 bases respectively, with 8 bases between them. The CDR3 loop spans 13 amino acids. CDR3 in amino acids: CASGRDYNSPLHF. The CDR3 bases are TGTGCCAGCGGCAGGGACTATAATTCACCCCTCCACTTT.

This rearrangement joins TRBV2 to TRBJ1-2, with D hard to call. Germline V gives CDR1 SNHLY, CDR2 FYNNEI. This CDR3 has 12 residues. V gave up 5 bases and J gave up 4 bases, with 8 bases separating them. CDR3 region: CASSTGFYGYTF. The CDR3 nucleotides read TGTGCCAGCAGTACGGGGTTCTATGGCTACACCTTC.

The chain is built from TRBV29-1 and TRBJ2-7; TRBD1 matches at 7 bases. There are 13 residues in the CDR3. V trimming: 7 bases; J trimming: 4 bases; junction bases outside the gene matches: 10. Per the germline V gene, CDR1 is SQVTM and CDR2 is ANQGSEA. CDR3 protein: CSAETGLSYEQYF. The CDR3 bases are TGCAGCGCCGAGACAGGGCTTTCGTACGAGCAGTACTTC.

This chain uses TRBV2 with TRBJ1-3; D not resolved. CDR1 is SNHLY, CDR2 FYNNEI, per germline. Trimming took off 4 bases at V and 4 bases at J, with 17 bases between the two ends. The CDR3 is made up of 16 amino acids. The CDR3 here is CASSVRRVGSGNTIYF. Written as DNA, the CDR3 is TGTGCCAGCAGTGTTCGACGGGTTGGGTCGGGAAACACCATATATTTT.